This TCR beta chain was obtained from a study of CD4 T cells in lung cancer (dated by TCRdb to the late 2010s). Some background on the complete study: In the study, blood T cells of NSCLC patients were screened for responses to candidate mutation-encoded neoepitopes, and neoantigen-specific CD4+ T-cell clones and TCRs were isolated. Tumor and non-adjacent lung tissue were obtained from four patients undergoing curative-intent resections for stage I-III non-small cell lung cancer. The patients who underwent resection had lung adenocarcinoma or squamous cell carcinoma, were aged 60 to 69 when blood was donated, and were mostly former smokers. Before blood donation, treatments including platinum chemotherapy had been received by the patients, and nivolumab or pembrolizumab had been received by some of the patients. Deep sequencing of TCRB was used to follow the frequency of neoantigen-specific clonotypes in tumor resections, non-adjacent lung and cultured T-cell products. Results the study describes overall, beyond this receptor: Some responses derived from blood might reflect in vitro priming of naive T cells or cross-reactivity instead of memory responses to the cancer.

The CDR1 and CDR2 encoded by the germline V gene are MGHDK and SYGVNS. Its CDR3 holds 17 amino acids, cysteine through phenylalanine. Of the read, only the CDR3 DNA is kept; its 51 bases are in frame from base 1. V has 4 bases trimmed and J has 4 bases trimmed; junction bases matching no gene number 12. Comment on this clone: Its antigen target is currently unknown. No much larger clonotype is one base removed from it; base qualities were not supplied.

From the same resection, non-adjacent lung tissue was collected as far as possible from the malignant lesion, at a distance of at least 3 cm. Library generation was performed with the immunoSEQ multiplex PCR assay. DNA was isolated with Qiagen DNeasy or QIAamp micro DNA kits and TCRB sequenced with the Adaptive Biotechnology human TCRB sequencing kit. Sequencing of TCRB libraries was performed on an Illumina MiSeq. The authors' pipeline ran thus. The kit provider's software was used to analyze TCRB sequence data, and Fisher's exact test was used to test clonotype templates for tumor enrichment. TCRdb stores this immuneACCESS table with in-frame sequences only. Part of the clones is absent; in the studies checked, under half of the shortfall reflects unresolved V genes, and no reason is known for the rest. V, J and clone size are those of that table, while D and trimming were read from the DNA. The sample profile shows approximately 10,000 clones; more than 60% of them were found once. Together, the top ten hold approximately 15% of the sample.

The sequenced sample consisted of normal lung tissue taken away from the tumor. The rearrangement joined TRBV25-1 to TRBJ2-5; 10 nucleotides in the junction match TRBD2. This TCR derives from a man between 60 and 75 years old with non-small cell lung cancer. The nucleotides read TGTGCCAGCAGTGGGTATCTAGCGGGAGTGGGTCGAGAGACCCAGTACTTC. Translated, this is CASSGYLAGVGRETQYF.